This TCR beta chain comes out of a study of blood T cell repertoires in COVID-19. Study at large: PBMCs, B-cell-depleted T cells, or T cells provided the cDNA or gDNA that made up the material.

Produced via immunoSEQ multiplex PCR; TCRdb's table is partial and in-frame only. Altogether over 50,000 clones are present, roughly 87% being singletons, with the ten largest covering roughly 10%. Germline loops: CDR1 WNHNN, CDR2 SYGVQD (reference sequence). The CDR3 is 14 residues long. The ends were cut back, 3 bases at V and 2 bases at J, with 11 bases in the middle. The clonotype was recovered from a human donor in a cohort sampled during active COVID-19. This chain uses TRBV10-1 with TRBJ2-7, with TRBD2 as a possible D gene (6 bases). Sequencing input: peripheral blood. The CDR3 nucleotides read TGCGCCAGCAGTGACAGCGGGCAAACCTACGAGCAGTACTTC. Protein: CASSDSGQTYEQYF.